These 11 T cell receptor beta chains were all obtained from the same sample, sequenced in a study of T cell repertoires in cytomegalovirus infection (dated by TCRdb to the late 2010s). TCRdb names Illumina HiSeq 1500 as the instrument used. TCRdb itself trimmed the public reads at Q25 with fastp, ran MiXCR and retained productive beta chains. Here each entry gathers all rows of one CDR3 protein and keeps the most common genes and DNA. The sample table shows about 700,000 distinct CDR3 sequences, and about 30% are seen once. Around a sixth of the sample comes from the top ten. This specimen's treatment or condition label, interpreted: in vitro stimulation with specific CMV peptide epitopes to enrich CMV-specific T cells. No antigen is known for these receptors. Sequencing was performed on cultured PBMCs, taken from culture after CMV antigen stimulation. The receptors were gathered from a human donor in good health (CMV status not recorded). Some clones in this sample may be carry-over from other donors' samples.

DNA for the CDR3: TGTGCCAGCAGTGAACGGGGGGCGTACGAGCAGTACTTC. It translates to CASSERGAYEQYF. V is TRBV6-1 and J is TRBJ2-7, with D perhaps TRBD2 (7 bases). Germline CDR1 is MNHNS and CDR2 is SASEGT. V was shortened by 2 bases and J by 4 bases, with 9 bases between the two germline ends. This CDR3 is 13 amino acids long.

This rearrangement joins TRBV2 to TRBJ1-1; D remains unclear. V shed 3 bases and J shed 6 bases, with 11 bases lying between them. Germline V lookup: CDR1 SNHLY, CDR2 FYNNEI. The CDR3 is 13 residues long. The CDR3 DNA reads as TGTGCCAGCAGTGATACCCAAGCCCCTGAAGCTTTCTTT. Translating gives CASSDTQAPEAFF.

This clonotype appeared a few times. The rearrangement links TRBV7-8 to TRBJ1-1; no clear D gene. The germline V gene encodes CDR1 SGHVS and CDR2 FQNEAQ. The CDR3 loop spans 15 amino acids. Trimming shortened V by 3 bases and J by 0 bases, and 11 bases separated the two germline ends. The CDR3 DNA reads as TGTGCCAGCAGCTTGCCCGGGCCTTTGAACACTGAAGCTTTCTTT. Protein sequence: CASSLPGPLNTEAFF.

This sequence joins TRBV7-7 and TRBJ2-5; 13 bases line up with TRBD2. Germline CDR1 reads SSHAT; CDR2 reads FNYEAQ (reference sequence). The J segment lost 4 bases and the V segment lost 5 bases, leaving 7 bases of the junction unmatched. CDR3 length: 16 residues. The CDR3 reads CASSPERTSGRETQYF. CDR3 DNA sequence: TGTGCCAGCAGCCCTGAGCGGACTAGCGGGAGAGAGACCCAGTACTTC.

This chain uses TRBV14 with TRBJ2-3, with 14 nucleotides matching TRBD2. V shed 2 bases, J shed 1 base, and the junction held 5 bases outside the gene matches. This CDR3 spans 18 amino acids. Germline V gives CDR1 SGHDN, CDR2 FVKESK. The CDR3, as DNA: TGTGCCAGCAGCCAACACCGACTAGCGGGAGGGGGCACAGATACGCAGTATTTT. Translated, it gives CASSQHRLAGGGTDTQYF. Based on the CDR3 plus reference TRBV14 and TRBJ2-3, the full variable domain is EAGVTQFPSHSVIEKGQTVTLRCDPISGHDNLYWYRRVMGKEIKFLLHFVKESKQDESGMPNNRFLAERTGGTYSTLKVQPAELEDSGVYFCASSQHRLAGGGTDTQYFGPGTRLTVL.

CDR3 in DNA: TGTGCCAGCAGTCCCCCCCATGGCGAGCAGTACTTC. This gives the protein CASSPPHGEQYF. The chain combines TRBV27 with TRBJ2-7; D not resolved. Germline CDR1 reads MNHEY; CDR2 reads SMNVEV (reference sequence). V was clipped by 5 bases and J by 6 bases, with 11 bases between them. This CDR3 comprises 12 residues.

The CDR3 reads CASSLSGDGVTAFF. Here the CDR3 DNA reads TGTGCCAGCAGCTTATCGGGGGACGGGGTTACAGCTTTCTTT. This chain connects TRBV7-9 to TRBJ1-1; a possible D gene is TRBD1 (5 bases). V was trimmed by 2 bases and J by 10 bases, leaving 17 bases between them. The CDR3 covers 14 residues. CDR1 SEHNR and CDR2 FQNEAQ come from the germline V gene (reference sequence).

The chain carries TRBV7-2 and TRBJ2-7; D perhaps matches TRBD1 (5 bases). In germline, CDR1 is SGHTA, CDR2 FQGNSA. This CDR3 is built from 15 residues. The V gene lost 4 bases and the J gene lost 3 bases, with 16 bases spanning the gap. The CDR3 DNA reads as TGTGCCAGCAGCTCACACGACATGGGGCTCTACGAGCAGTACTTC. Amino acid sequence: CASSSHDMGLYEQYF.

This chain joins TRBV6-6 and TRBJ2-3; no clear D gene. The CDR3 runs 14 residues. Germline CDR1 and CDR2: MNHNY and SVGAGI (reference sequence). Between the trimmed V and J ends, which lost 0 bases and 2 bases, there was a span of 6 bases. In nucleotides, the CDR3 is TGTGCCAGCAGTTACTCGATGGCCACAGATACGCAGTATTTT. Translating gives CASSYSMATDTQYF.

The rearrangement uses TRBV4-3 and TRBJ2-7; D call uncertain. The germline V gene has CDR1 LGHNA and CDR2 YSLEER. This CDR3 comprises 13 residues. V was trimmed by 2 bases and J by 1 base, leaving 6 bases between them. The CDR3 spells CASSQLRSYEQYF. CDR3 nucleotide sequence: TGCGCCAGCAGCCAACTGAGGTCCTACGAGCAGTACTTC.

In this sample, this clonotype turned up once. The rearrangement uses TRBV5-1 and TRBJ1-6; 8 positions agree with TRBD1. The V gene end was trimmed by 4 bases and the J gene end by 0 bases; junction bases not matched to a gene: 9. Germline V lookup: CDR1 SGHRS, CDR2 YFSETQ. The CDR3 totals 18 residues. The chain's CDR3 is CASSGSDRASSYNSPLHF. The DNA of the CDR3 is TGCGCCAGCAGCGGATCGGACAGGGCTAGCTCCTATAATTCACCCCTCCACTTT.